This T cell receptor (beta chain) was captured in a study of early T cells in non-severe SARS-CoV-2 infection. As for the study in general: Chains from this unsorted whole-blood bulk RNA could not be paired. Study-wide findings and caveats: The VDJdb matching leaned toward anti-spike CD8 responses and overlooked private and CD4 specificities.

This clonotype was found a few times. What it recognizes is unknown. The length of the CDR3 is 14 residues. J was trimmed by 10 bases and V by 3 bases; bases with no gene match: 8. CDR1 MDHEN and CDR2 SYDVKM come from the germline V gene. Individual cDNA molecules carried attached unique molecular identifiers. TCRdb independently ran MiXCR on the 5' RACE reads; one entry per CDR3 protein. The sample yields 70,000 to 95,000 distinct CDR3 sequences, around 14% seen once. The chain employs TRBV28 and TRBJ2-1, with TRBD1 matching 8 bases. Input material: whole blood. This TCR derives from an adult who was a healthcare worker with PCR-confirmed SARS-CoV-2 infection or an uninfected control (not recorded which). The CDR3 here is CASSLRDRRKEQFF. In DNA form, the CDR3 reads TGTGCCAGCAGTTTGCGGGACAGGAGGAAAGAGCAGTTCTTC.